These 6 T cell receptor beta chains were all obtained from the same sample, sequenced in a study of blood T cell repertoires in COVID-19. The data were produced by immunoSEQ multiplex PCR, yet TCRdb's version contains in-frame clones alone and is incomplete. The sample shows around 340,000 clones, more than 70% of them seen only once. The sample was peripheral blood. The receptor set was obtained from a woman aged 55-70 years with COVID-19, enrolled during active disease.

This chain joins TRBV11-2 and TRBJ1-1; no reliable D call. This CDR3 contains 18 residues. Germline CDR1 is SGHAT and CDR2 is FQNNGV. Trimming removed 0 bases from V and 4 bases from J, with 21 bases in between. CDR3 protein: CASSLDGSHGPAGTEAFF. The CDR3 DNA follows: TGTGCCAGCAGCTTAGATGGCTCCCACGGGCCCGCGGGCACTGAAGCTTTCTTT. The whole variable domain, remainder taken from reference TRBV11-2 and TRBJ1-1, is EAGVAQSPRYKIIEKRQSVAFWCNPISGHATLYWYQQILGQGPKLLIQFQNNGVVDDSQLPKDRFSAERLKGVDSTLKIQPAKLEDSAVYLCASSLDGSHGPAGTEAFFGQGTRLTVV.

This rearrangement joins TRBV6-5 to TRBJ1-4; D not resolved. Trimming left V 5 bases short and J 3 bases short, with 7 bases between. This CDR3 has 13 amino acids. Germline V CDR1 and CDR2: MNHEY, SVGAGI. The CDR3 is CASSPRANEKLFF. The CDR3 DNA follows: TGTGCCAGCAGTCCCCGGGCTAATGAAAAACTGTTTTTT.

This chain uses TRBV2 with TRBJ2-3; 11 bases are a match to TRBD2. Trimming removed 4 bases from V and 1 base from J; junction bases left unmatched: 4. This CDR3 is 16 amino acids long. Germline V gives CDR1 SNHLY, CDR2 FYNNEI. CDR3 region: CASSAASGGRTDTQYF. CDR3 bases: TGTGCCAGCAGTGCGGCTAGCGGGGGGCGCACAGATACGCAGTATTTT.

About this clone: The sample has other DNA sequences that encode this CDR3 too. V is TRBV18 and J is TRBJ2-5, with D possibly being TRBD2 (5 bases). The CDR3 runs 14 residues. The germline V and J ends were trimmed by 6 bases and 2 bases, with 13 bases remaining between them. Germline V gene data show CDR1 as KGHSH and CDR2 as LQKENI. The DNA for the CDR3 is TGTGCCAGCTCTCCGAGGGAGTTGCAAGAGACCCAGTACTTC. Its protein product is CASSPRELQETQYF.

The chain recombines TRBV7-3 with TRBJ1-1, with 7 positions matching TRBD1. V lost 4 bases to trimming and J lost 3 bases; unmatched junction nucleotides: 5. Looked up from germline, CDR1 is SGHTA and CDR2 is FQGTGA. The CDR3 has 14 residues. CDR3 loop: CASSSRGLDTEAFF. CDR3 DNA sequence: TGTGCCAGCAGCTCCAGGGGGTTAGACACTGAAGCTTTCTTT.

The chain couples TRBV10-1 to TRBJ1-1; no definite D call. This CDR3 is built from 13 residues. The germline V gene encodes CDR1 WNHNN and CDR2 SYGVQD (reference sequence). V shed 6 bases and J shed 3 bases, with 11 bases lying between them. The CDR3 sequence: CASSEEGYTEAFF. The CDR3 DNA reads TGCGCCAGCAGCGAGGAGGGTTACACTGAAGCTTTCTTT.